A selection of T cell receptor beta chains follows, all from one sample in a study of shared clonotypes between healthy human individuals. Profiled with immunoSEQ multiplex PCR; TCRdb holds only in-frame clones, not every one. The data show some 2.4 million clones, 90% to 95% seen once. Sequences were obtained from naive CD4+ T cells from PBMCs. The receptors come from a man younger than 30 in good health. Some clones in this sample may be carry-over from other donors' samples. The CDR3 runs from the conserved cysteine through the conserved F or W. A D gene is named only where the DNA matches it firmly. Clone size is given for some rows only: seen once, a few or many times, or a class if the clone is expanded.

J gene,V gene,D gene,clone size,CDR3 DNA,CDR3 protein
TRBJ2-5,TRBV5-4,.,.,TGTGCCAGCAGCTTGCCATCGGGACGAGGCCAAGAGACCCAGTACTTC,CASSLPSGRGQETQYF
TRBJ2-7,TRBV10-3,.,.,TGTGCCACCCGAAGCGACCGCAGCTCCTACGAGCAGTACTTC,CATRSDRSSYEQYF
TRBJ1-3,TRBV7-8,.,.,TGTGCCAGCAGCTTAGTGATGGGGAGCTCTGGAAACACCATATATTTT,CASSLVMGSSGNTIYF
TRBJ2-2,TRBV18,.,.,TGTGCCAGCTCACCACCTTCAACCGGGGAGCTGTTTTTT,CASSPPSTGELFF
TRBJ2-6,TRBV6-1,.,.,TGTGCCAGCAGTGAACATCAGGGGCTAGGCTCTGGGGCCAACGTCCTGACTTTC,CASSEHQGLGSGANVLTF
TRBJ1-3,TRBV7-9,.,.,TGTGCCAGCACTACGGAAAACACCATATATTTT,CASTTENTIYF
TRBJ2-3,TRBV5-4,TRBD1,.,TGTGCCAGCAGCTTGGGCCCTCCGGGACAGAGAACAGATACGCAGTATTTT,CASSLGPPGQRTDTQYF
TRBJ1-1,TRBV6-6,.,.,TGTGCCAGCAGGGGCGTGGGTTTCACTGAAGCTTTCTTT,CASRGVGFTEAFF
TRBJ2-3,TRBV27,.,.,TGTGCCAGCAGCGGCCCAACCTTCGAGTCTAGCACAGATACGCAGTATTTT,CASSGPTFESSTDTQYF
TRBJ2-3,TRBV4-3,TRBD2,.,TGCGCCAGCAGCCAAGGGCCGCAAGAACTAGCGGGAGTTAAAGATACGCAGTATTTT,CASSQGPQELAGVKDTQYF
TRBJ2-1,TRBV19,TRBD1,.,TGTGCCAGTAGTACAGGGACAGGGGGCAGGGATGAGCAGTTCTTC,CASSTGTGGRDEQFF
TRBJ1-1,TRBV15,.,.,TGTGCCACCAGCAGAGTCTCCAACACTGAAGCTTTCTTT,CATSRVSNTEAFF
TRBJ2-3,TRBV4-2,.,once,TGTGCCAGCAGCCCAAAAGAGACAGATACGCAGTATTTT,CASSPKETDTQYF
TRBJ2-5,TRBV28,.,.,TGTGCCAGCAGTTTGGAGGGAGCCCAAGAGACCCAGTACTTC,CASSLEGAQETQYF